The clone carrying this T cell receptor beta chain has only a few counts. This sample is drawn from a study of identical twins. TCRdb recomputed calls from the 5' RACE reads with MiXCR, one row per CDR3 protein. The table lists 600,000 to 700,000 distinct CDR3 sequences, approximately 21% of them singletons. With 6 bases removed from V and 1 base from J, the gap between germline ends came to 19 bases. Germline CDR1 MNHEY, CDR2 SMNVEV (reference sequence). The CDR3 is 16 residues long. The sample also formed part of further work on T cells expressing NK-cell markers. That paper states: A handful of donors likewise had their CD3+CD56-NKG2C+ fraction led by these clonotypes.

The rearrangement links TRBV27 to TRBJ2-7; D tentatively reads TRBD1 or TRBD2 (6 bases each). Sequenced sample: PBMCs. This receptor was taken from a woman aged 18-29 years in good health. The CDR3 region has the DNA TGTGCCAGCAGCCCGAGGGGGGTGATTAGTTCCTACGAGCAGTACTTC. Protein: CASSPRGVISSYEQYF.